Below, one T cell receptor beta chain is given with its context. Its target is not known. The sample is drawn from a study of cytomegalovirus exposure and HLA in healthy donors. At the level of the study: Some 87 million unique TCRs from HLA-typed donors were held in an early release of data. Study-wide points: One cluster of highly shared sequence variants probably arose as a sequencing artifact. Earlier analysis looked at TCR beta V segments, and most were productive about 90% or about 30% of the time.

The length of the CDR3 is 16 residues. The V and J ends lost 1 base and 4 bases, in that order; junction bases with no gene match: 7. The germline gives CDR1 MNHNS, CDR2 SASEGT. The primer mix had 60 Vbeta and 13 Jbeta primers. Per the original data handling: Later work found 80 million to 85 million unique TCR beta chains, with approximately 12 million shared. Only in-frame clones appear in the TCRdb table, and some are missing; sequencing was by immunoSEQ multiplex PCR. From that table come the V and J calls and clone size; the DNA was used to work out D and trimming. The sample records 95,000 to 150,000 clones, around 78% being singletons.

This receptor was obtained from a man in his late teens or twenties in good health and CMV-seropositive. V gene TRBV6-1 combines with J gene TRBJ1-2; 9 nucleotides match TRBD1. Material for sequencing was PBMCs. The CDR3 region is CASSEVIDRGSYGYTF. In DNA form, the CDR3 reads TGTGCCAGCAGTGAAGTTATAGACAGGGGGAGCTATGGCTACACCTTC.